This T cell receptor beta chain originates from a study of cytomegalovirus exposure and HLA in healthy donors. Germline V gives CDR1 SGHRS, CDR2 YFSETQ. The CDR3 is 16 residues long. Trimming cost V 0 bases and J 7 bases, with 17 bases left between them. The PCR contained 60 Vbeta and 13 Jbeta primers. TCRdb's table, derived via immunoSEQ multiplex PCR, lists solely in-frame clones and lacks some. The sample holds more than 100,000 clones. Sequenced: PBMCs. The gene calls are TRBV5-1 and TRBJ2-1; the D gene is possibly TRBD1 (6 bases). The TCR originated in a man aged 18 to 30 in good health and CMV-seronegative. The CDR3 coding sequence is TGCGCCAGCAGCTTGGAGGGTTGGCAGGGGAAGAATGAGCAGTTCTTC. Its protein is CASSLEGWQGKNEQFF.